The rows below give T cell receptor beta chains drawn from one sample of a study of OX40 agonist ivuxolimab in advanced cancers. Clones were sequenced by immunoSEQ multiplex PCR, and TCRdb holds only the in-frame ones, with some missing. Among several thousand clones listed, 70% to 80% were seen once. This specimen was CD4+ or CD8+ T cells sorted from blood, taken in a trial of the OX40 agonist ivuxolimab. All receptors come from an adult with an advanced solid tumor such as melanoma, head and neck, liver or kidney cancer. Each CDR3 is given without its conserved first and last residue.

J,V,CDR3
TRBJ2-3,TRBV9,ASSVAGTDTDTQY
TRBJ1-2,TRBV4-2,ASRQDGYT
TRBJ1-4,TRBV29-1,SVEATATGEKLF
TRBJ1-5,TRBV7-9,ASSLTSSSQPQH
TRBJ2-1,TRBV5-8,ASSTSGLYNEQF
TRBJ1-5,TRBV9,ASSGGLGAPQH
TRBJ2-7,TRBV7-2,ASSLGSYEQY
TRBJ1-5,TRBV7-6,ASSQEKHQGQPQH
TRBJ2-1,TRBV7-9,ASRQPGVNRDEQF
TRBJ1-2,TRBV4-1,ASSQLPGSLLYGYT
TRBJ2-2,TRBV7-8,ASSLRKPGTSGRKVGELF
TRBJ2-1,TRBV10-3,AISESLSRMMSSNEQF
TRBJ2-6,TRBV9,ASSPNIGSGANVLT
TRBJ2-7,TRBV7-2,ASSQEYGGPGYEQY
TRBJ1-5,TRBV7-6,ASSLGLNQPQH
TRBJ2-7,TRBV6-5,ASSPHRGTYEQY
TRBJ2-7,TRBV5-8,ASSSPGVHEQY
TRBJ1-2,TRBV10-3,AISGSGTEDYGYT
TRBJ2-1,TRBV28,ASSLAGAFYEQF
TRBJ2-7,TRBV4-3,ASSYGGGETYEQY
TRBJ2-1,TRBV7-2,ASSRQGLVSYNEQF
TRBJ1-1,TRBV4-1,ASSQEGFALNTEAF
TRBJ2-2,TRBV6-5,ASSYGENTGELF
TRBJ2-7,TRBV27,ASSLGTSGRGEQY
TRBJ2-1,TRBV28,ASSLSGEQF
TRBJ1-4,TRBV7-9,ASSLSRAGLNEKLF
TRBJ2-1,TRBV7-3,ASSSFADNEQF
TRBJ2-3,TRBV7-2,ASSSTSGLSTDTQY
TRBJ2-1,TRBV5-1,ASSLGVAEPEAF
TRBJ2-5,TRBV28,ASSLKLREIKETQY
TRBJ2-7,TRBV13,ASSLGRQGDS
TRBJ2-7,TRBV5-1,ASSLAPGGLRNEQY
TRBJ2-1,TRBV7-2,ASSLSGGLRNEQF
TRBJ2-1,TRBV7-6,ASSLDGAGRYEQF
TRBJ2-7,TRBV30,AWTGLAGEDRYEQY